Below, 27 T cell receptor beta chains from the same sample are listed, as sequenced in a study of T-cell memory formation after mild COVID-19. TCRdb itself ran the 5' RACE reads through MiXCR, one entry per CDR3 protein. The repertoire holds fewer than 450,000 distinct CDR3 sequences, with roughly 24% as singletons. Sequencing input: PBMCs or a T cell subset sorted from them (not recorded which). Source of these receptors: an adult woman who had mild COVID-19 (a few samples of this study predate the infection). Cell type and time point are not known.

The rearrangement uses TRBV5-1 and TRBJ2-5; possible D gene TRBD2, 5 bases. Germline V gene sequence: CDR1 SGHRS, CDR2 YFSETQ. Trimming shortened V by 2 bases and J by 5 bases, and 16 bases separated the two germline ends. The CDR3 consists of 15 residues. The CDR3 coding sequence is TGCGCCAGCAGCTTACCGGGCCTCGGGATTGAGACCCAGTACTTC. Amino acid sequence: CASSLPGLGIETQYF. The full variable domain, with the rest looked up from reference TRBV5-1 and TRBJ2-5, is KAGVTQTPRYLIKTRGQQVTLSCSPISGHRSVSWYQQTPGQGLQFLFEYFSETQRNKGNFPGRFSGRQFSNSRSEMNVSTLELGDSALYLCASSLPGLGIETQYFGPGTRLLVL.

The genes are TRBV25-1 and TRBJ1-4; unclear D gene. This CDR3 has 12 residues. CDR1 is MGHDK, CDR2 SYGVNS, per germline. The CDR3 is CATEELNEKLFF. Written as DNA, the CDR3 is TGTGCTACCGAGGAGTTAAATGAAAAACTGTTTTTT. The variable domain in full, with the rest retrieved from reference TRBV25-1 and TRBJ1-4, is EADIYQTPRYLVIGTGKKITLECSQTMGHDKMYWYQQDPGMELHLIHYSYGVNSTEKGDLSSESTVSRIRTEHFPLTLESARPSHTSQYLCATEELNEKLFFGSGTQLSVL.

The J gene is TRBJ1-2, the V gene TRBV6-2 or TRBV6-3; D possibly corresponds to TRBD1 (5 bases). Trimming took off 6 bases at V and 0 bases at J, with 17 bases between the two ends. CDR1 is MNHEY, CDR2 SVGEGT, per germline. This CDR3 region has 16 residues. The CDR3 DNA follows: TGTGCCAGCAGCTACGCCGGGACGGGCTCTAACTATGGCTACACCTTC. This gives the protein CASSYAGTGSNYGYTF.

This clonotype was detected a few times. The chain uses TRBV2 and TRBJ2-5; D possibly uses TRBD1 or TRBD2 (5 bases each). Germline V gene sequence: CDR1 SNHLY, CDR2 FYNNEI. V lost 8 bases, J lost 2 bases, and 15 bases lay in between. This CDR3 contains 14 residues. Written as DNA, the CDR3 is TGTGCCAGCGGAGACGAGGGGCGACAAGAGACCCAGTACTTC. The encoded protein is CASGDEGRQETQYF. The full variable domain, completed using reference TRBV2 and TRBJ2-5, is EPEVTQTPSHQVTQMGQEVILRCVPISNHLYFYWYRQILGQKVEFLVSFYNNEISEKSEIFDDQFSVERPDGSNFTLKIRSTKLEDSAMYFCASGDEGRQETQYFGPGTRLLVL.

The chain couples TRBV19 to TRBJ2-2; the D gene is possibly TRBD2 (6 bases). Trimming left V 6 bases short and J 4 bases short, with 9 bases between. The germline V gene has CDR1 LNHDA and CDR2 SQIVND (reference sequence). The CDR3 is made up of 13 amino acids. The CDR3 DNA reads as TGTGCCAGTAGGAACGGGGGCACCGGGGAGCTGTTTTTT. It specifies CASRNGGTGELFF. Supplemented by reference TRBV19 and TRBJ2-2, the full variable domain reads DGGITQSPKYLFRKEGQNVTLSCEQNLNHDAMYWYRQDPGQGLRLIYYSQIVNDFQKGDIAEGYSVSREKKESFPLTVTSAQKNPTAFYLCASRNGGTGELFFGEGSRLTVL.

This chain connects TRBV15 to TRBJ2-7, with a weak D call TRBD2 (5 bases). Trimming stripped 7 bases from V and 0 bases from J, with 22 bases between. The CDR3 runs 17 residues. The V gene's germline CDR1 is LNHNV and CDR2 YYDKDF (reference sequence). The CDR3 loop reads CATTDGIRLGSSYEQYF. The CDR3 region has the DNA TGTGCCACCACAGATGGGATCCGGCTGGGGAGCTCCTACGAGCAGTACTTC.

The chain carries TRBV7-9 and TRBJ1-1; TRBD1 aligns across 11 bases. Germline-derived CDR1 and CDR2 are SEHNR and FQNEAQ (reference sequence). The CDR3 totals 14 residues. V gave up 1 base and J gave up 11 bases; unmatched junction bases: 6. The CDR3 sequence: CASSLGTGGKRAFF. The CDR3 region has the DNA TGTGCCAGCAGCTTAGGGACAGGGGGCAAAAGGGCTTTCTTT. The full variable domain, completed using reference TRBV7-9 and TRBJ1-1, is DTGVSQNPRHKITKRGQNVTFRCDPISEHNRLYWYRQTLGQGPEFLTYFQNEAQLEKSRLLSDRFSAERPKGSFSTLEIQRTEQGDSAMYLCASSLGTGGKRAFFGQGTRLTVV.

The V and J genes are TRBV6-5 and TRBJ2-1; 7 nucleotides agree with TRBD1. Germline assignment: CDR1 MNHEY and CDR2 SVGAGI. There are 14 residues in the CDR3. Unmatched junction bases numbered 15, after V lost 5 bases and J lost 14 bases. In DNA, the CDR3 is TGTGCCAGCAGTGACAGGGACAAACCGGGATTGAAGTTCTTC. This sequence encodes CASSDRDKPGLKFF.

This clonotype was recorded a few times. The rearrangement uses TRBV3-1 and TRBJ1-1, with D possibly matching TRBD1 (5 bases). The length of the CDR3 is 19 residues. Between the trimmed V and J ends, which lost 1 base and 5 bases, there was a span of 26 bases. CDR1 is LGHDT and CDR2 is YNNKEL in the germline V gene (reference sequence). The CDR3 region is CASSQGKAYLMEGRTEAFF. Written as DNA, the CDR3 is TGTGCCAGCAGCCAAGGTAAGGCTTATTTGATGGAGGGACGGACTGAAGCTTTCTTT.

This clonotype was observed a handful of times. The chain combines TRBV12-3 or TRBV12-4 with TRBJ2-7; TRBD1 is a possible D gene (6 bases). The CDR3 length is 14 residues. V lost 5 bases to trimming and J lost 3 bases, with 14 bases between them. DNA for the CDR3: TGTGCCAGCAGTATTCGCACAGGGATCTACGAGCAGTACTTC. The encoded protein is CASSIRTGIYEQYF.

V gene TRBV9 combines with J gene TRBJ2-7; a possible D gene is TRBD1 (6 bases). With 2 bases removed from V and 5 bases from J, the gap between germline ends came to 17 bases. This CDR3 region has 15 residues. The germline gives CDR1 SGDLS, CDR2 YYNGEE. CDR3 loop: CASSVSDGRGHEQYF. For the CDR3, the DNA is TGTGCCAGCAGCGTCTCCGATGGCAGGGGCCACGAGCAGTACTTC.

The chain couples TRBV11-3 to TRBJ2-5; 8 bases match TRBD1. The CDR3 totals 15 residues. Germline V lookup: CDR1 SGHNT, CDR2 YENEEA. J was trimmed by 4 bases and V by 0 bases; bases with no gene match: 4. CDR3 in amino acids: CASSLDTDRGETQYF. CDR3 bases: TGTGCCAGCAGCTTAGACACAGACAGGGGAGAGACCCAGTACTTC.

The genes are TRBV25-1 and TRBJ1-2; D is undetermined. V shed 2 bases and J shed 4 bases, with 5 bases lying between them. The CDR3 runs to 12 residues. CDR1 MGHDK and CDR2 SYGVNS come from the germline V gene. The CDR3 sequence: CASSEGVYGYTF. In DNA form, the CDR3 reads TGTGCCAGCAGTGAAGGGGTCTATGGCTACACCTTC.

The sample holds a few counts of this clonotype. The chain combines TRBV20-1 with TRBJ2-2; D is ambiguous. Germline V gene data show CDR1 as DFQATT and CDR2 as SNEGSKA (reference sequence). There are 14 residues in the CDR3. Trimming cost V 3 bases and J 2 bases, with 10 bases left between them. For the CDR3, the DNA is TGCAGTGCTAGTCGGCCAGCCAACACCGGGGAGCTGTTTTTT. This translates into CSASRPANTGELFF.

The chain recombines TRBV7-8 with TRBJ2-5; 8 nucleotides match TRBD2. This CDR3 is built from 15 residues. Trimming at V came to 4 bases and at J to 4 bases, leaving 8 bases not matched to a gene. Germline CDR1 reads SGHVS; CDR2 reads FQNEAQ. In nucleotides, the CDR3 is TGTGCCAGCAGCTCGTCCCCGCTAGCGGGAGAGACCCAGTACTTC. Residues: CASSSSPLAGETQYF.

Here the CDR3 DNA reads TGTGCCAGCACCACCCAGGGTACCTATAATTCACCCCTCCACTTT. Translating it yields CASTTQGTYNSPLHF. The chain is built from TRBV28 and TRBJ1-6; perhaps TRBD1 as D (5 bases). Trimming left V 7 bases short and J 2 bases short, with 12 bases between. Germline assignment: CDR1 MDHEN and CDR2 SYDVKM. This CDR3 has 15 residues.

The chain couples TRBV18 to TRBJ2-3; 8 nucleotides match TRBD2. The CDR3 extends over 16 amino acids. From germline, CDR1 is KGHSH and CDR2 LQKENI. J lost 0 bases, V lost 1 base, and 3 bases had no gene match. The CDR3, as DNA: TGTGCCAGCTCACCACTAGCGGGGCCTAGCACAGATACGCAGTATTTT. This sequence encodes CASSPLAGPSTDTQYF.

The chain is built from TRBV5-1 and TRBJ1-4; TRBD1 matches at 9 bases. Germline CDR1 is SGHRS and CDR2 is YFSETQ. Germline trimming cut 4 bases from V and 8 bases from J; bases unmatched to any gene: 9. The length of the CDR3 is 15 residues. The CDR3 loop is CASSSSGTGFEKLFF. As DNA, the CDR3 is TGCGCCAGCAGCAGCTCCGGGACAGGGTTCGAAAAACTGTTTTTT.

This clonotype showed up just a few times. The CDR3 sequence: CSGTPRGRETQYF. The CDR3 DNA is TGCAGCGGGACTCCTCGGGGTAGAGAGACCCAGTACTTC. The V gene is TRBV20-1, the J gene TRBJ2-5; perhaps TRBD2 as D (6 bases). The CDR3 spans 13 residues. Germline CDR1 reads DFQATT; CDR2 reads SNEGSKA (reference sequence).

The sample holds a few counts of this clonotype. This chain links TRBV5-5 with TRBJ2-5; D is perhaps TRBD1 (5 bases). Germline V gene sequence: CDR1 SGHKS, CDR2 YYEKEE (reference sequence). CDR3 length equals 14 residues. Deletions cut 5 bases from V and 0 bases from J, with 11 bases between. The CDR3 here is CASSNGRDQETQYF. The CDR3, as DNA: TGTGCCAGCAGTAACGGCAGGGACCAAGAGACCCAGTACTTC.

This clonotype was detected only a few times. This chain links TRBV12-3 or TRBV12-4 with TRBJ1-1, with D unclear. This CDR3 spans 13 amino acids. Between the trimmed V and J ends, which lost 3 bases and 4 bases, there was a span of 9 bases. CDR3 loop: CASSFRGLTEAFF. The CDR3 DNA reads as TGTGCCAGCAGTTTTAGAGGGCTCACTGAAGCTTTCTTT.

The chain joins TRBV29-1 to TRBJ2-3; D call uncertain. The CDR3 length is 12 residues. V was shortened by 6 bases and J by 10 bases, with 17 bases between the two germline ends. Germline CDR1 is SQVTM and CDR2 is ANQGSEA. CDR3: CSVTQVGRAQYF. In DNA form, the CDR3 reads TGCAGCGTCACCCAGGTTGGGCGTGCGCAGTATTTT.

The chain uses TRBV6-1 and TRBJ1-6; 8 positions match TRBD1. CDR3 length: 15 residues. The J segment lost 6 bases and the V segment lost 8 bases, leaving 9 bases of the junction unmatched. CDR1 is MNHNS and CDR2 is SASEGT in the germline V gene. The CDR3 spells CASFAGTGGNSPLHF. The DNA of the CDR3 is TGTGCCAGCTTCGCCGGGACAGGAGGTAATTCACCCCTCCACTTT.

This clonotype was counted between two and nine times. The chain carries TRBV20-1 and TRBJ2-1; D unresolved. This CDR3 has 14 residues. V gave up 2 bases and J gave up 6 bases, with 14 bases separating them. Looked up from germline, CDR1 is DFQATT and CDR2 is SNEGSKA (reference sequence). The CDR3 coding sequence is TGCAGTGCTAGACGGTCTTGGTACAGCAATGAGCAGTTCTTC. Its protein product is CSARRSWYSNEQFF.

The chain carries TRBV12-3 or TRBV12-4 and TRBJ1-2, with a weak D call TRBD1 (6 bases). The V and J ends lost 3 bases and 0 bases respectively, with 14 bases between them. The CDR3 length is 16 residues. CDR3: CASSLRRDTTNYGYTF. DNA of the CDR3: TGTGCCAGCAGTTTGCGCCGGGACACAACTAACTATGGCTACACCTTC.

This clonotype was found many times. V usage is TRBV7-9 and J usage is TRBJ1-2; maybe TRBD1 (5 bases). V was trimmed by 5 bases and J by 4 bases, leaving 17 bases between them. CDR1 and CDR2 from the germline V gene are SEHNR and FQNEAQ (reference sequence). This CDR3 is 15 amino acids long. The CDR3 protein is CASSAAQVVIYGYTF. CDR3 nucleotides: TGTGCCAGCAGCGCAGCACAGGTTGTCATCTATGGCTACACCTTC.

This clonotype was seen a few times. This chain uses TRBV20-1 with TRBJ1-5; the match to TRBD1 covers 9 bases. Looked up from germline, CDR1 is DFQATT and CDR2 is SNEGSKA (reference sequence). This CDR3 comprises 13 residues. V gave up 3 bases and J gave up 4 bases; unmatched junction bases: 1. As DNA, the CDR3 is TGCAGTGCTAGTGACAGGGGGAATCAGCCCCAGCATTTT. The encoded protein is CSASDRGNQPQHF.